The rows below give T cell receptor beta chains drawn from one sample of a study of cytotoxic CD8 clonotypes in ibrutinib-treated CLL. Clones were sequenced by immunoSEQ multiplex PCR, and TCRdb holds only the in-frame ones, with some missing. The table shows 250,000 to 350,000 clones, with around 69% occurring only once. Specimen: PBMCs, collected at disease progression, from a patient treated with ibrutinib. The receptor set was obtained from a human donor with chronic lymphocytic leukemia. Both conserved end residues are part of each CDR3. D genes are given only for firm matches.

d_call v_call cdr3_aa
- TRBV9 CASSREGVGNGYTF
TRBD1 TRBV27 CASSGTGTGGNTGELFF
- TRBV6-1 CASSERPQYNSPLHF
- TRBV7-2 CASSLPGGTEAFF
- TRBV7-9 CASSPPLFGYTF
TRBD1 TRBV18 CASSPLGQGVSNQPQHF
TRBD2 TRBV11-3 CASSFGLEEDEQYF
- TRBV6-5 CASNSRERQYEQYF
- TRBV2 CASSETRNYNEQFF
- TRBV5-1 CASSLNAGTGPSYEQYF
TRBD1 TRBV28 CASRLGTGGYNEQFF
TRBD2 TRBV9 CASSGAPPTSGRATDTQYF
TRBD2 TRBV9 CASSVEGGGAGETQYF
- TRBV6-5 CASSSTGGYTF
TRBD2 TRBV7-2 CASSLLGLGFNEQFF
- TRBV7-9 CASSLAGGHTEAFF
TRBD1 TRBV5-1 CASQTGIGANVLTF
- TRBV10-2 CASLVRTNTGELFF
TRBD2 TRBV10-3 CAIKTSGGTDTQYF
- TRBV5-1 CASSLAPTGTFQGTQYF
- TRBV5-1 CASSLGGLRPSTDTQYF
TRBD1 TRBV5-4 CASSSGTGLEQFF
- TRBV10-3 CAISEGGVTEAFF
- TRBV7-9 CASSAPASPGGYTF
- TRBV27 CASSFRGFYEQYF
- TRBV9 CASSVDLSGNTIYF
- TRBV5-6 CASSFTGNYGYTF
- TRBV5-1 CASIDNTDTQYF
TRBD2 TRBV27 CASSLRRGEQFF
- TRBV29-1 CSVGRGGSYNEQFF
- TRBV15 CATSMDLPIISYEQYF
TRBD2 TRBV28 CASSLYLAGGLYEQYF
TRBD2 TRBV2 CASKLAGAETQYF
- TRBV6-5 CASRTGFRELFF
TRBD1 TRBV5-6 CASSHRQGQETQYF
- TRBV4-3 CASSQEHRSGNTIYF
- TRBV27 CASSPQVSSYNEQFF
- TRBV6-1 CASSRLEGSNQPQHF
TRBD1 TRBV6-4 CASSEIGQGVHNSPLHF
- TRBV19 CASSTVDTGAQFF
- TRBV5-1 CASSSSTGGAQYF
TRBD2 TRBV7-9 CASSPGTRYNEQFF
- TRBV29-1 CSVWDSRGYNEQFF
TRBD1 TRBV11-2 CASSYTGTGAYEQYF
TRBD2 TRBV27 CASRLTSGAGEQYF
- TRBV11-2 CASSQTGIGNTIYF
- TRBV11-2 CASSLLASEQYF
- TRBV27 CASSLVVAAHEQYF
- TRBV28 CATQSGTNEQYF
TRBD1 TRBV4-1 CASSQDGQGLGEQYF
- TRBV6-5 CASSSGAANTGELFF
- TRBV27 CASKIGGVAGELFF
- TRBV1 CTSSQDRREGPWCEQYF
- TRBV5-6 CASSLPATGELFF